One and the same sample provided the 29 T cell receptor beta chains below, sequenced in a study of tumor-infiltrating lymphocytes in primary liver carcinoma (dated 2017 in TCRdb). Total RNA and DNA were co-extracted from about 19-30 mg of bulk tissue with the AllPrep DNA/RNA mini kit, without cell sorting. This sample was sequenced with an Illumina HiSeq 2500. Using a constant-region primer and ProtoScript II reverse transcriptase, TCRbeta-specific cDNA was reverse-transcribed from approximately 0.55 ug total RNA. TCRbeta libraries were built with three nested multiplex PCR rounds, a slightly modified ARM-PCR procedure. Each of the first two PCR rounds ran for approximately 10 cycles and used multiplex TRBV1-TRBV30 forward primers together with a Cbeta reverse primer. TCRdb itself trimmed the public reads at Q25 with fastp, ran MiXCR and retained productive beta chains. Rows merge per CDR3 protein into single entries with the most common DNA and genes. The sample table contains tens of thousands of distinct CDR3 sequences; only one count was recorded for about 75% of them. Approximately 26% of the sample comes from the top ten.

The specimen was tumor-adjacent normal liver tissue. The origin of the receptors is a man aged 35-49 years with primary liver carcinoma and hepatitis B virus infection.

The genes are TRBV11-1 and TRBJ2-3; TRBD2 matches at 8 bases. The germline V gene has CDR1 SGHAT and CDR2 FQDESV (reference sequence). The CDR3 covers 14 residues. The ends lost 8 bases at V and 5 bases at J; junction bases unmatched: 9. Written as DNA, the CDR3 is TGTGCCAGCGCGGGGGGAGCTGGCAGAGATACGCAGTATTTT. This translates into CASAGGAGRDTQYF.

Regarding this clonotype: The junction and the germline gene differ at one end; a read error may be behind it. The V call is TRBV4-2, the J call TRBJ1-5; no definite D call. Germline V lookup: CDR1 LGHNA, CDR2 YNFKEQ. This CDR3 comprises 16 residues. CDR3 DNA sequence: TGTGCCAGCAGCCAGGAGCCGGGATTTAGCAATAAGCCCCAGCATTTT. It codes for CASSQEPGFSNKPQHF.

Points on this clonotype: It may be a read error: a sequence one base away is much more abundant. CDR3 bases: TGCAGCGTTGAAGTCCCCCAACAAGGGACCCAGTACTTC. Protein: CSVEVPQQGTQYF. The chain joins TRBV29-1 to TRBJ2-5; no definite D call. CDR3 length equals 13 residues. The germline gives CDR1 SQVTM, CDR2 ANQGSEA. Supplemented by reference TRBV29-1 and TRBJ2-5, the full variable domain reads SAVISQKPSRDICQRGTSLTIQCQVDSQVTMMFWYRQQPGQSLTLIATANQGSEATYESGFVIDKFPISRPNLTFSTLTVSNMSPEDSSIYLCSVEVPQQGTQYFGPGTRLLVL.

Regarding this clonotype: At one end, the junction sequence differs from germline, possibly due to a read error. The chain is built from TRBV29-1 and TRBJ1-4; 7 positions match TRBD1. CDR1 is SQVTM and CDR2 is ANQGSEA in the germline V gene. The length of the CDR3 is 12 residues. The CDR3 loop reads CSAGQQNEQLFF. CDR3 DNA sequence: TGCAGCGCGGGACAGCAAAATGAACAACTGTTTTTT. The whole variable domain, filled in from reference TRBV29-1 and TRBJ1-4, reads SAVISQKPSRDICQRGTSLTIQCQVDSQVTMMFWYRQQPGQSLTLIATANQGSEATYESGFVIDKFPISRPNLTFSTLTVSNMSPEDSSIYLCSAGQQNEQLFFGSGTQLSVL.

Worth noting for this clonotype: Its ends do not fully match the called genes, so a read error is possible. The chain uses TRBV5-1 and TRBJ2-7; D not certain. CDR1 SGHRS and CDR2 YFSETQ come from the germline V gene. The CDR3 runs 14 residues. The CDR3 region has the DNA TGCGCCAACAGCCCACAAACGGACTCCTACGAGCAGTACTTC. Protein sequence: CANSPQTDSYEQYF.

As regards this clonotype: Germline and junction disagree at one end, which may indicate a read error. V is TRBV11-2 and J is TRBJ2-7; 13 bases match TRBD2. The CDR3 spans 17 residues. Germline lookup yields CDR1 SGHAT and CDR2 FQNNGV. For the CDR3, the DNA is TGTACCAGCAGCTATCGGACTAGCGGGAGAGCCGGCTACGAGCAGTACTTC. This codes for CTSSYRTSGRAGYEQYF.

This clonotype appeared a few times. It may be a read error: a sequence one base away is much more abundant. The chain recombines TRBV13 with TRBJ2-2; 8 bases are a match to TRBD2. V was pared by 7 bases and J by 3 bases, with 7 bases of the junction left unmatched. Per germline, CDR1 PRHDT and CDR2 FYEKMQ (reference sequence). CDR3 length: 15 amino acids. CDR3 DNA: TGTGCCAGCACCAAAAGCGGGAGACACACCGGGGAGCTGTTTTTT. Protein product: CASTKSGRHTGELFF.

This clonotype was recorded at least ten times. CDR3 loop: CASSQGLAFEQYF. The CDR3 DNA reads TGCGCCAGCAGCCAAGGACTAGCGTTCGAGCAGTACTTC. The chain is built from TRBV4-1 and TRBJ2-7; 8 positions match TRBD2. The germline V gene has CDR1 MGHRA and CDR2 YSYEKL. V trimming: 1 base; J trimming: 6 bases; junction bases outside the gene matches: 2. The CDR3 loop spans 13 amino acids.

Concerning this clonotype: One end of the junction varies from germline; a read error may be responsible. DNA of the CDR3: TGTGCCAGCATGATAGGGGGCGGAGGAGATACGCAGTACTTT. Protein: CASMIGGGGDTQYF. The gene calls are TRBV6-5 and TRBJ2-3, with 7 bases aligning to TRBD1. Germline V gives CDR1 MNHEY, CDR2 SVGAGI. CDR3 length: 14 amino acids.

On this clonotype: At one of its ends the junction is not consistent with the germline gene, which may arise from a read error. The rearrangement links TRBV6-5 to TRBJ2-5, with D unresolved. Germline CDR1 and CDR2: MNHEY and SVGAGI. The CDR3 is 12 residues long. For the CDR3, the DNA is TGTGTCAGCAGTTACTCTCAAGAGACCCAGTACTTC. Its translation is CVSSYSQETQYF.

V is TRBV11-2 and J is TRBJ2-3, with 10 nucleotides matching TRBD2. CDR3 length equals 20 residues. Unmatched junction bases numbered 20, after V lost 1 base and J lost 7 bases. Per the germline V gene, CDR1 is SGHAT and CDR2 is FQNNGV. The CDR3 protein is CASSLVSGGAVAGGVNTQYF. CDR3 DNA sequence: TGTGCCAGCAGCTTAGTATCCGGGGGTGCGGTAGCGGGAGGTGTGAATACGCAGTATTTT.

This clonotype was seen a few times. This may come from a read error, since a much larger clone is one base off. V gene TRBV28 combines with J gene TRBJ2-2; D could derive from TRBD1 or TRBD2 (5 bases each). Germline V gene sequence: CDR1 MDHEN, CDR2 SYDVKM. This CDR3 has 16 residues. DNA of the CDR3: TGTGCCAGCAGTTTATTGGGGGACCCGAACACCGGGAAGCTGTTTTTT. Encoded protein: CASSLLGDPNTGKLFF.

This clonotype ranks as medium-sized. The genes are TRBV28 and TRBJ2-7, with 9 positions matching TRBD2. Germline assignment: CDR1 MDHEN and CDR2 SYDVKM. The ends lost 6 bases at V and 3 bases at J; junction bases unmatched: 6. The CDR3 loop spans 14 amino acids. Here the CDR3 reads CASSLLAGDYEQYF. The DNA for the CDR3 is TGTGCCAGCAGCTTACTAGCGGGTGACTACGAGCAGTACTTC.

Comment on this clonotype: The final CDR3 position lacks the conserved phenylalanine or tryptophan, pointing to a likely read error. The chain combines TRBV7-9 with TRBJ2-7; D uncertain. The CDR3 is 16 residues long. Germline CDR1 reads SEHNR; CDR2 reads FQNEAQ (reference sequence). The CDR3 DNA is TGCGCCAGCAGCGCTATAACTGCAGGCTTAGCCTACGAGCAGTACTTA. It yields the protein CASSAITAGLAYEQYL.

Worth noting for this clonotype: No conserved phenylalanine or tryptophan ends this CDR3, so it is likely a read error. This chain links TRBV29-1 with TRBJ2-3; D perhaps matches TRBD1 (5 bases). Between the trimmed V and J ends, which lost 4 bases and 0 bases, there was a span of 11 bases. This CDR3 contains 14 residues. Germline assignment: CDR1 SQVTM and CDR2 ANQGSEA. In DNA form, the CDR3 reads TGCAGCGTTGCAGTAGCAGGGAGCACAGATACGCAGTATATT. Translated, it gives CSVAVAGSTDTQYI.

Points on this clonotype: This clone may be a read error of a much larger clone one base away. CDR3: CGSSLSSPGANVLTF. The CDR3 DNA follows: TGTGGCAGCAGTTTATCCAGCCCTGGGGCCAACGTCCTGACTTTC. The chain carries TRBV28 and TRBJ2-6; D unclear. Germline CDR1 reads MDHEN; CDR2 reads SYDVKM. The CDR3 is 15 amino acids.

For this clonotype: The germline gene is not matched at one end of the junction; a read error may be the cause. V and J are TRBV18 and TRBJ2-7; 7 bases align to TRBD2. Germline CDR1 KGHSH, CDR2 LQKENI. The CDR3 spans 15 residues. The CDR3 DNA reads TGTGCCAGCTCACTTAGCGGGCCTAAAACCTACGAGCAGCACTTC. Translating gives CASSLSGPKTYEQHF.

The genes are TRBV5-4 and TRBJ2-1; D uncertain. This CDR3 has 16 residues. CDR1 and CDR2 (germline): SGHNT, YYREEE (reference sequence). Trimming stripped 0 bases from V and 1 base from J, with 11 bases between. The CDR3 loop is CASSLDGQPSYNEQFF. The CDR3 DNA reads TGTGCCAGCAGCTTGGACGGTCAACCTTCCTACAATGAGCAGTTCTTC.

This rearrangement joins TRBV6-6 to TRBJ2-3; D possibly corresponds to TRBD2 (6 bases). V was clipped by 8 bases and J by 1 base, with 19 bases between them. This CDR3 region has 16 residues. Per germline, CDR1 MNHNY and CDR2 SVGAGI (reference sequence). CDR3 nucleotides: TGTGCCAGCGCCTACCACGGCGGGACGGGCACAGATACGCAGTATTTT. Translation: CASAYHGGTGTDTQYF.

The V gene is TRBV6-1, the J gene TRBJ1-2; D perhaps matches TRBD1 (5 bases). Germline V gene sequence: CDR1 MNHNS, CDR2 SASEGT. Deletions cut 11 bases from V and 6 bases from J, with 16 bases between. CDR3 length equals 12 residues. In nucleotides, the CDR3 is TGTGCCGGACTTACAGGCGCCAATGGCTACACCTTC. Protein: CAGLTGANGYTF.

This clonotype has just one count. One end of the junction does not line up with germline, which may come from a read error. CDR3 sequence reads: CASSPILSSYYELFF. The CDR3 coding sequence is TGTGCCAGCAGCCCAATCCTAAGCTCCTACTATGAGCTGTTCTTC. The V gene is TRBV11-2, the J gene TRBJ2-1; the D is unclear. The CDR3 sequence is 15 residues long. Germline lookup yields CDR1 SGHAT and CDR2 FQNNGV.

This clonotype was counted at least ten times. CDR3 sequence reads: CASSGTSGSNGETQYF. CDR3 sequence (DNA): TGCGCCAGCAGCGGGACTAGCGGGAGTAACGGGGAGACCCAGTACTTC. This rearrangement joins TRBV5-1 to TRBJ2-5, with 14 bases fitting TRBD2. CDR3 size: 16 residues. The V gene's germline CDR1 is SGHRS and CDR2 YFSETQ. J was trimmed by 5 bases and V by 4 bases; bases with no gene match: 7.

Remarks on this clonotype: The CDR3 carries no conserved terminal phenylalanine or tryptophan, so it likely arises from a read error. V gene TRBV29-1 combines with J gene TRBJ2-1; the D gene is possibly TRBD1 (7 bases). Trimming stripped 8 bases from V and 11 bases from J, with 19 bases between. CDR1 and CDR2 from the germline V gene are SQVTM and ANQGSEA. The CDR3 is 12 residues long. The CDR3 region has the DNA TGCAGCCTCCGACAGGGAGGTAATAAGCAGTTCTCC. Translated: CSLRQGGNKQFS.

The CDR3 region is CAWGHGTYTLDEQFF. The CDR3 nucleotides read TGTGCCTGGGGTCATGGGACCTATACCTTAGATGAGCAGTTCTTC. V is TRBV6-6 and J is TRBJ2-1; either TRBD1 or TRBD2 may supply D (5 bases each). The V gene lost 11 bases and the J gene lost 8 bases, with 25 bases spanning the gap. The length of the CDR3 is 15 residues. CDR1 and CDR2 from the germline V gene are MNHNY and SVGAGI (reference sequence).

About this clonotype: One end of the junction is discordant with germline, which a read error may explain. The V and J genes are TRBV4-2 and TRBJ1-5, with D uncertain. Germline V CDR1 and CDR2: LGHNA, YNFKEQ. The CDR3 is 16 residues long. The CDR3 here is CASSQESGISNKPQHF. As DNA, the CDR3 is TGTGCCAGCAGCCAAGAGTCCGGGATTAGCAATAAGCCCCAGCATTTT.

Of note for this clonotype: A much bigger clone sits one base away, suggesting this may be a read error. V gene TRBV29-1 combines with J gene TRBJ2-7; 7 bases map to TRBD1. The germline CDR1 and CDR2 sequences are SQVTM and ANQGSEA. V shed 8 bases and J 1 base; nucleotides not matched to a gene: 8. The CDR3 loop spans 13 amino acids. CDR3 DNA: TGCAGCACCTGGACAGGTCCTTCCTACGAGCAGTACTTC. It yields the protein CSTWTGPSYEQYF.

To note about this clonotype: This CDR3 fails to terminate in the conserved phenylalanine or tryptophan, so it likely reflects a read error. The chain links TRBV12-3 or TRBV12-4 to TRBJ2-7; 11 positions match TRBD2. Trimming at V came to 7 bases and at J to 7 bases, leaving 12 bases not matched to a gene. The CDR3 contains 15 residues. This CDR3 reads CASNIAGGLGGEQYL. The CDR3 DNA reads TGTGCCAGCAACATAGCGGGAGGGCTCGGAGGAGAGCAGTACCTT.

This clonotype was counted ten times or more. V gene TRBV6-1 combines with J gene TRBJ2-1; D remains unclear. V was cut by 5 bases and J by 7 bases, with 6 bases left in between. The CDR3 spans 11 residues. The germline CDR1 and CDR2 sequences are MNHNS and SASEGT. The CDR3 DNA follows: TGTGCCAGCAGTTTGCTAAATGAGCAGTTCTTC. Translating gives CASSLLNEQFF.

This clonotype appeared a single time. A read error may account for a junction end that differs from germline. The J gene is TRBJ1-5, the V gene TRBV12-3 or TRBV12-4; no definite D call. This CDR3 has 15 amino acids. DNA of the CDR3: TGTGCCAGCAATTTAATTGGTGTGGGCTATCAGCCCCAGCATTTT. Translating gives CASNLIGVGYQPQHF.